These T cell receptor beta chains were read from a single sample in a study of blood T cells in healthy people across ages. MiXCR was run by TCRdb on the 5' RACE reads, yielding one entry per CDR3 protein. The data contain about 930,000 distinct CDR3 sequences, almost 30% of them singletons. These records were also assigned to another study, of T cells of mothers and their children.

Specimen: blood. These receptors all stem from a woman aged 40 to 50 in good health. The conserved cysteine and the conserved F or W are not part of the CDR3 here. Size is stated for part of the rows, as once, few or many counts, or as a class when the clone is expanded.

>9|few|TRBV27|TRBJ1-1
ASRSYTEAF
>11|once|TRBV5-8|TRBJ2-5
ASLSMGRETQY
>12|NA|TRBV5-4|TRBJ1-4
ASSAGRINEKLF
>15|NA|TRBV15|TRBJ2-7
ATRPDRGLFRSGEQY
>12|NA|TRBV20-1|TRBJ2-7
SAGDLTLLYEQY
>12|NA|TRBV20-1|TRBJ1-1
SASSEVMNTEAF
>13|NA|TRBV12-3/TRBV12-4|TRBJ1-2
ASSSLVSGEGGYT
>13|few|TRBV7-9|TRBJ1-4
ASSYTGTANEKLF
>14|many|TRBV7-2|TRBJ2-3
ASSLRLAGPTDTQY
>12|NA|TRBV6-1|TRBJ1-2
ASISNRGNYGYT
>14|NA|TRBV6-6|TRBJ2-5
ASSPGQGSYQEAQY
>15|NA|TRBV7-2|TRBJ2-3
ASSTLGQAPSTDTQY
>11|few|TRBV20-1|TRBJ1-2
SASAGIRDGYT
>12|NA|TRBV20-1|TRBJ1-5
SARVRSYNQPQH
>12|NA|TRBV29-1|TRBJ1-2
SVEGGNRNYGYT
>14|few|TRBV28|TRBJ2-5
ASSPYFGDRQETQY
>12|NA|TRBV2|TRBJ2-2
ASSRDRAAGELF
>12|few|TRBV12-3/TRBV12-4|TRBJ2-3
ASSLSGGIDTQY
>13|few|TRBV7-2|TRBJ1-1
ASKRGGGRNTEAF
>12|NA|TRBV20-1|TRBJ2-7
SAAARTGGNEQY
>14|many|TRBV2|TRBJ2-3
ASSQAGGTSTDTQY
>12|few|TRBV7-2|TRBJ2-3
ASSSPAGPDTQY
>13|many|TRBV5-1|TRBJ2-3
ASASTQGPTDTQY
>11|many|TRBV24-1|TRBJ2-7
ATSDGGSDEQY
>12|few|TRBV6-6|TRBJ2-5
ASSVRAAGNEQY
>11|NA|TRBV20-1|TRBJ1-5
SAEGEGNQPQH
>13|many|TRBV15|TRBJ1-2
ATSRAGEVRYGYT
>12|many|TRBV28|TRBJ2-5
ASRETGFEETQY
>13|many|TRBV9|TRBJ2-7
ASSEGEGVYAEQY
>12|NA|TRBV2|TRBJ2-1
ASMEERGGYEQF
>13|many|TRBV9|TRBJ2-7
ASSVETAPYYEQY
>14|few|TRBV7-9|TRBJ2-3
ASSLGRLANTDTQY
>13|many|TRBV5-1|TRBJ2-1
ASSWRGDAYNEQF
>13|NA|TRBV2|TRBJ1-2
ASSQQAVRRHGYT
>13|many|TRBV7-9|TRBJ2-7
ASSSDRGVSYEQY
>15|NA|TRBV15|TRBJ1-1
ATSRDPVIGENTEAF
>12|NA|TRBV29-1|TRBJ1-2
SVVDRQGIYGYT
>12|few|TRBV20-1|TRBJ2-3
SAKDGSGTDTQY
>15|many|TRBV6-1|TRBJ1-6
ASSMTVTGSYNSPLH
>15|NA|TRBV27|TRBJ2-5
ASSSRLAGGPGETQY
>11|NA|TRBV12-3/TRBV12-4|TRBJ2-7
ATGQGLSYEQY
>12|NA|TRBV10-3|TRBJ1-4
AISEGATNEKLF
>16|NA|TRBV24-1|TRBJ2-3
ATSDFGLAGGIRDTQY
>13|many|TRBV4-1|TRBJ1-4
ASSQYQEEDEKLF
>9|few|TRBV10-3|TRBJ1-1
AARRDTEAF
>12|NA|TRBV7-9|TRBJ1-6
ASSPGQGISPLH
>14|few|TRBV5-5|TRBJ2-5
ASSMSPRQEQETQY
>10|few|TRBV6-6|TRBJ2-3
ASSHGPDTQY
>15|NA|TRBV6-2/TRBV6-3|TRBJ2-5
ASSYSGTGVKQETQY
>13|many|TRBV7-2|TRBJ2-3
ASSPQDGSTDTQY
>13|NA|TRBV5-1|TRBJ1-1
ASSPAGWRNAEAF
>13|NA|TRBV9|TRBJ1-3
ASSGGRIGGNTIY
>12|NA|TRBV7-2|TRBJ2-5
ASSPNRRQETQY